This TCR beta chain is from a study of cytomegalovirus exposure and HLA in healthy donors. Germline V gene data show CDR1 as SGHRS and CDR2 as YFSETQ. CDR3 length: 16 amino acids. Trimming removed 0 bases from V and 1 base from J; junction bases left unmatched: 6. 60 Vbeta and 13 Jbeta primers were used in PCR. The assay was immunoSEQ multiplex PCR, and TCRdb's table has in-frame clones only and misses some. This table holds roughly 100,000 clones, less than 85% found once. This TCR derives from a man aged 40-49 years in good health and CMV-seropositive. The genes are TRBV5-1 and TRBJ2-7; TRBD2 matches at 8 bases. Material for sequencing was PBMCs. The CDR3 loop is CASSLGSSGPSYEQYF. The DNA for the CDR3 is TGCGCCAGCAGCTTGGGATCTAGCGGGCCATCCTACGAGCAGTACTTC.